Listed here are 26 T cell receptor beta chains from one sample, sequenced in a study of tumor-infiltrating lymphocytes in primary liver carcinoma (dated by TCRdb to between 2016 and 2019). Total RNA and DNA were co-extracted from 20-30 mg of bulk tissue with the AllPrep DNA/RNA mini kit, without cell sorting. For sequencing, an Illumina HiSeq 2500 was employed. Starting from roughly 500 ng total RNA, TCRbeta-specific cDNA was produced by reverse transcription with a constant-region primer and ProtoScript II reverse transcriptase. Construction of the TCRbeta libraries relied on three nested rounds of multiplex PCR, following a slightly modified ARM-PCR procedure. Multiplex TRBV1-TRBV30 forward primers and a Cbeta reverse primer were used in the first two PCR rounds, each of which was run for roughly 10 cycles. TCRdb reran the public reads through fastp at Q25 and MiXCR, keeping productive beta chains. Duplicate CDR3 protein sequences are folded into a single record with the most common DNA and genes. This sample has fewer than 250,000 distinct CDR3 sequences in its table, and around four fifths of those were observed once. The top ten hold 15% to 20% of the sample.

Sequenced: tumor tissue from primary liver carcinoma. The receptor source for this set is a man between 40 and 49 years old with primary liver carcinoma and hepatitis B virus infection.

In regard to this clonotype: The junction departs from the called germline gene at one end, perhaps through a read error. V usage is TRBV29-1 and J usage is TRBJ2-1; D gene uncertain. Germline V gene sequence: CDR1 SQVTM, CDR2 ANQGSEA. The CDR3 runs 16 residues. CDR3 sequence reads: CSVDLLDASPYNEQLF. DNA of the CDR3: TGCAGCGTTGATCTTCTGGACGCCAGCCCCTACAATGAGCAGTTGTTC.

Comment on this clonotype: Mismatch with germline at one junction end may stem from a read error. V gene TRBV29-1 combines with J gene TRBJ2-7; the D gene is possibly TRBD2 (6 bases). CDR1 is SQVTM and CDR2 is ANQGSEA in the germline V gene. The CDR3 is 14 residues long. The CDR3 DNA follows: TGCATCGTTACCCCGGGACTGGCCTCTGGAGAGCAGTACTTC. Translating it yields CIVTPGLASGEQYF.

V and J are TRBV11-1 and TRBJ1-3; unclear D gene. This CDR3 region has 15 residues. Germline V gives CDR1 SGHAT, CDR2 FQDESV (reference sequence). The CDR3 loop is CTSSSTRDYGNTIYF. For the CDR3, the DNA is TGTACTAGCAGCTCGACCCGTGATTATGGAAACACCATATATTTT.

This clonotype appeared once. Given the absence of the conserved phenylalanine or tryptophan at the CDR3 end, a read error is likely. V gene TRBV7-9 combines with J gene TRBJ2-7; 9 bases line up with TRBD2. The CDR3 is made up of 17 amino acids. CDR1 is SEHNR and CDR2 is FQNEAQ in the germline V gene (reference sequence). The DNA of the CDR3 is TGTATCAGCAGCCCGCGGTGGGAATCTAGCGGGATCGACGAGCAGTACTGC. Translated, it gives CISSPRWESSGIDEQYC.

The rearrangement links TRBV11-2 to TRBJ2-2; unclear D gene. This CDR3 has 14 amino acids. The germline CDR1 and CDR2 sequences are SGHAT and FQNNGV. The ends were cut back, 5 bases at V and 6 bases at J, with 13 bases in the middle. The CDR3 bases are TGTGCCAGCAGCACAGACTCATACGCCGGGGAGCTGTTTTTT. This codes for CASSTDSYAGELFF.

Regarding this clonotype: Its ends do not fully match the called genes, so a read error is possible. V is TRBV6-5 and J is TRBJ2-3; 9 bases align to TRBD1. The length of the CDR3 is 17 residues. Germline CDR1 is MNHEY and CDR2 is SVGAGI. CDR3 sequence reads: CASSYGPTGGLTDTQYF. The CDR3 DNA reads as TGTGCCAGCAGTTACGGTCCTACAGGGGGCCTCACAGATACACAGTATTTT.

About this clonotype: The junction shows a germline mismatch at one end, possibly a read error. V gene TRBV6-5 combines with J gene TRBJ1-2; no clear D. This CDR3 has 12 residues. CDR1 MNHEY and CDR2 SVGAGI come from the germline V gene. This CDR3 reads CASREMGGGYTF. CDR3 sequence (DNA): TGTGCCAGCAGAGAGATGGGAGGAGGCTACACATTC.

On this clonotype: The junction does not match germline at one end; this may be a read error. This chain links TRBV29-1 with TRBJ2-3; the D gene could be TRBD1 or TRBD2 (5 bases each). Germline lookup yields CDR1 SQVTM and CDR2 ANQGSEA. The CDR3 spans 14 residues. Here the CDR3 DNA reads TGCAGCGCCGGGGCGGAAGCCGGTACAGATACACAGTATTTT. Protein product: CSAGAEAGTDTQYF.

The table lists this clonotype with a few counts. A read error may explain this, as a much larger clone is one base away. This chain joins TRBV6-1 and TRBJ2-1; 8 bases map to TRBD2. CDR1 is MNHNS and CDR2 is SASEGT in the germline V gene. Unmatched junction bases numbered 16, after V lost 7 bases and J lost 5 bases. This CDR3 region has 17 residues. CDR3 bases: TGTGCCAGCATTCTAACGAGAGGTGGGACTAGAGACAATGAGCAGTTCTTC. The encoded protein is CASILTRGGTRDNEQFF.

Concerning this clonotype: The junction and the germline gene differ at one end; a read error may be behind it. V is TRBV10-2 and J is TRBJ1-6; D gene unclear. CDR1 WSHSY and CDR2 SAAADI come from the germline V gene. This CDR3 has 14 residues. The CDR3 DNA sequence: TGCGTCAGCAGTGAGTCCACGGTTAATTCACTCCTCCACTTT. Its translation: CVSSESTVNSLLHF.

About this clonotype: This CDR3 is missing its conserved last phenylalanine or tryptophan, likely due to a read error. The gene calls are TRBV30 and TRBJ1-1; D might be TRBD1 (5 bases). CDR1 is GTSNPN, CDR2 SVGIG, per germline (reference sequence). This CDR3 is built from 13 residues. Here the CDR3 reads CVWSLFEGTEAFL. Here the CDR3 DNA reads TGTGTCTGGAGCCTCTTCGAGGGGACTGAAGCTTTCCTA.

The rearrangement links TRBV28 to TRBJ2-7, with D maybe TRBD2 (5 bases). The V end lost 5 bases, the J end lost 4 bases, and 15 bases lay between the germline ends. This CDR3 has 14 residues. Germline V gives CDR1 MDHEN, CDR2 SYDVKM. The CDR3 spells CASSADEWRYEQYF. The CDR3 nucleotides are TGTGCCAGCAGTGCGGATGAGTGGAGGTACGAGCAGTACTTC.

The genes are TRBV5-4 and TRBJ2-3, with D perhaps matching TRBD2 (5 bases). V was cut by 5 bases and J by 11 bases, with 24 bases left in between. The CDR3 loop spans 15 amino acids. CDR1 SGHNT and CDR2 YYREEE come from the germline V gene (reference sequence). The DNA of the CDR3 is TGTGCCAGCAGTTCGGAAGTCGACGGAGGAAATATGCAGTATTTT. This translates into CASSSEVDGGNMQYF.

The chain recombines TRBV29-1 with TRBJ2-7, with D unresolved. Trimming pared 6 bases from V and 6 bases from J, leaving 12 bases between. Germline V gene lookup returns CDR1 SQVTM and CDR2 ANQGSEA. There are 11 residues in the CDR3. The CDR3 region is CSVLFVAEQYF. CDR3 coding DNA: TGCAGCGTCCTCTTCGTGGCCGAGCAGTACTTC.

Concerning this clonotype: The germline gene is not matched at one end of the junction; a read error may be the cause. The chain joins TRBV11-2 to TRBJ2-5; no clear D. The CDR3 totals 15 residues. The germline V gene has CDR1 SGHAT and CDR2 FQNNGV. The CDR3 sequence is CPSSPVGLVPETQYF. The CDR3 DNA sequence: TGTCCCAGCAGCCCCGTAGGGTTAGTCCCAGAGACCCAGTACTTC.

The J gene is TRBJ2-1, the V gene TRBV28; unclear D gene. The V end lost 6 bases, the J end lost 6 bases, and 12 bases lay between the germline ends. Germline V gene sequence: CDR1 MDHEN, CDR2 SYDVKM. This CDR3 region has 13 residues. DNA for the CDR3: TGTGCCAGCAGCATAGCCCCCTTCAATGAGCAGTTCTTC. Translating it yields CASSIAPFNEQFF.

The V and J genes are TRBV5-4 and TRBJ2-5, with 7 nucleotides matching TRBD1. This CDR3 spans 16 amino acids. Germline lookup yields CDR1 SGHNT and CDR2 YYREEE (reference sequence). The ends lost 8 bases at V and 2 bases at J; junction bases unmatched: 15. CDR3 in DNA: TGTGCCAGTGGCCTGGGGCGTCAGGGGGTTCAAGAGACCCAGTACTTC. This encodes CASGLGRQGVQETQYF. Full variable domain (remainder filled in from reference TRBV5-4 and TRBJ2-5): ETGVTQSPTHLIKTRGQQVTLRCSSQSGHNTVSWYQQALGQGPQFIFQYYREEENGRGNFPPRFSGLQFPNYSSELNVNALELDDSALYLCASGLGRQGVQETQYFGPGTRLLVL.

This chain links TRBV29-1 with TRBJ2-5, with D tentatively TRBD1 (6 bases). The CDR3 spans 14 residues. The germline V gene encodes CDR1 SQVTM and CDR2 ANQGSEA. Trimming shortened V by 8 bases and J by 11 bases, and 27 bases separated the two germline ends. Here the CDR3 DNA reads TGCAGCCTTAGGACAGCATCGTTTCAAGAGATTCAGTACTTC. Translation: CSLRTASFQEIQYF.

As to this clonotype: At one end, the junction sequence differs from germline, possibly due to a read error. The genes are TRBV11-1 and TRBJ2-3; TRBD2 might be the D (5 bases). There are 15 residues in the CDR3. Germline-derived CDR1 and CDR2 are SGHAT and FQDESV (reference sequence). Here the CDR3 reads CASSLPRESRDTHYF. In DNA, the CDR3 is TGTGCCAGCAGTTTGCCTAGGGAGAGCAGAGATACGCATTATTTT.

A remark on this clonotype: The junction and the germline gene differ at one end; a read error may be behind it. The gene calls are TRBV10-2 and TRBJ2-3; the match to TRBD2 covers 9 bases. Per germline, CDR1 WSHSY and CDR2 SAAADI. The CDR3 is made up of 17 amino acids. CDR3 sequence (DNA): TGCGTCAGCAGTGAGTTACAGGGACTAGCTAACACAGATACGCAGTACTTT. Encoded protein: CVSSELQGLANTDTQYF.

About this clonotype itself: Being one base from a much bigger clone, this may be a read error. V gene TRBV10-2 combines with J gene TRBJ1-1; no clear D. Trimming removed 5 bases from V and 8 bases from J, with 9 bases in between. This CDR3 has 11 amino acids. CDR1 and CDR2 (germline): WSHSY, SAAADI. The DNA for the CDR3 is TGCGCCAGCAGTAACCTTTTCGAAGCTTTCTTT. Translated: CASSNLFEAFF.

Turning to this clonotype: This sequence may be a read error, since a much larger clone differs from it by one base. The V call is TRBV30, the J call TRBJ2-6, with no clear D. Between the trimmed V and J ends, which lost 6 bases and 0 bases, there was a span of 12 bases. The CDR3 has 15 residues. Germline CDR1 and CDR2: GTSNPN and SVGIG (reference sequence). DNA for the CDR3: TGTGCCTGCCAGGACGGTAGCTCTGGGGCCAACGTCCTGACTTTC. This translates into CACQDGSSGANVLTF.

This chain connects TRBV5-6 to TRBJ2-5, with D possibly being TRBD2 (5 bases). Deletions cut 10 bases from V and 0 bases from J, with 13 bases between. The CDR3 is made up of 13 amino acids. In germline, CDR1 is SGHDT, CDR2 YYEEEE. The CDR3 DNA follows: TGTGCCTGTAAATGGCGGGACCAAGAGACCCAGTACTTC. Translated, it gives CACKWRDQETQYF.

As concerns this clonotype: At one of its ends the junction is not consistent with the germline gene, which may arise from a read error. CDR3 region: CSVAGLAVTDTEELFF. CDR3 sequence (DNA): TGCAGCGTTGCGGGACTAGCGGTAACGGACACCGAGGAGCTGTTTTTT. The genes are TRBV29-1 and TRBJ2-2; 11 bases are a match to TRBD2. Germline CDR1 is SQVTM and CDR2 is ANQGSEA. The CDR3 is 16 residues long.

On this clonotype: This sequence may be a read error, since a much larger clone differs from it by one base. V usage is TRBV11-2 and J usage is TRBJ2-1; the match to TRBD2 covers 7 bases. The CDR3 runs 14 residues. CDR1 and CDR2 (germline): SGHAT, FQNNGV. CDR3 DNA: TGTGCCATCAGCTTAGCCGGGAGGCATAATGAGCAGTTCTTC. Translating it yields CAISLAGRHNEQFF.

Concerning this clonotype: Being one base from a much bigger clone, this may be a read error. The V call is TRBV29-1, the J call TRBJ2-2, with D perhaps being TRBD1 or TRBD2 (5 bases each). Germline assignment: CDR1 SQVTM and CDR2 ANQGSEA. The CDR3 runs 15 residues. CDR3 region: CSVVVGIVDTGDLFF. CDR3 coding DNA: TGCAGCGTTGTAGTGGGAATCGTGGACACCGGGGACCTGTTTTTT.